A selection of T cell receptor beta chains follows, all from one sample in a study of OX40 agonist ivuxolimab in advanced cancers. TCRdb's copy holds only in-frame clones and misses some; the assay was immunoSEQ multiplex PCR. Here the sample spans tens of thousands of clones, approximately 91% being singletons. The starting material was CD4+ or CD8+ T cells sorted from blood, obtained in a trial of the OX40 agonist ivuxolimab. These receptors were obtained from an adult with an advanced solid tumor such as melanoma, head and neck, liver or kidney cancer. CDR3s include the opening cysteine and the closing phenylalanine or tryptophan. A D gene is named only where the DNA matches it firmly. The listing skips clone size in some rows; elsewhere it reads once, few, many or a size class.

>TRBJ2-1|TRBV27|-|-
CASRGVQGLRNNEQFF
TGTGCCAGCAGGGGGGTTCAGGGGCTAAGAAACAATGAGCAGTTCTTC
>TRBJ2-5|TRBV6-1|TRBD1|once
CASSLTGWETQYF
TGTGCCAGCAGCCTGACAGGGTGGGAGACCCAGTACTTC
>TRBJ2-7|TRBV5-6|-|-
CASSSPTQGNYEQYF
TGTGCCAGCAGCTCCCCCACACAGGGAAACTACGAGCAGTACTTC
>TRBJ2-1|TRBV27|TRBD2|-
CASGGPFAGGPLTNEQFF
TGTGCCTCGGGCGGGCCTTTTGCGGGAGGGCCTCTCACCAATGAGCAGTTCTTC
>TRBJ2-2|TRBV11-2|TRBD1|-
CASSPGTGTGELFF
TGTGCCAGCAGCCCCGGGACAGGGACCGGGGAGCTGTTTTTT
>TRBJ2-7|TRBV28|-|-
CASCTGDKRYEQYF
TGTGCCAGCTGTACCGGGGACAAAAGATACGAGCAGTACTTC
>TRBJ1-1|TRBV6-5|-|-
CASSYSSPTNTEAFF
TGTGCCAGCAGTTACTCGAGTCCAACGAACACTGAAGCTTTCTTT
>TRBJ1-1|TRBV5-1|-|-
CASSLRPGNTEAFF
TGCGCCAGCAGCTTACGACCGGGGAACACTGAAGCTTTCTTT
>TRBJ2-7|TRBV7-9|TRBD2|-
CASSLYSGGSYEQYF
TGTGCCAGCAGCTTGTATAGCGGGGGCTCCTACGAGCAGTACTTC
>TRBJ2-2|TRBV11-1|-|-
CASSLGRTNTGELFF
TGTGCCAGCAGCTTAGGACGGACGAACACCGGGGAGCTGTTTTTT
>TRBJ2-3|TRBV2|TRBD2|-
CASSSQKREAQYF
TGTGCCAGCAGTTCCCAAAAGCGGGAGGCGCAGTATTTT
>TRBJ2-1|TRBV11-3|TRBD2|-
CASSLLRGGTSRDEQFF
TGTGCCAGCAGTCTCCTTCGTGGGGGGACTAGTAGGGATGAGCAGTTCTTC
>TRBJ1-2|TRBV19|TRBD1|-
CASSSRQGSDGYTF
TGTGCCAGTAGTTCCCGACAGGGGTCTGATGGCTACACCTTC
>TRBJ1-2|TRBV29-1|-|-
CSVEDPQDNYGYTF
TGCAGCGTTGAAGATCCCCAGGATAACTATGGCTACACCTTC
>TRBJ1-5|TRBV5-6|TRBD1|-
CASSLGGGLRQPQHF
TGTGCCAGCAGCTTGGGAGGGGGCCTCAGACAGCCCCAGCATTTT
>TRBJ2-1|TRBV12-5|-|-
CASGSSNSYNEQFF
TGTGCTAGTGGTTCTTCTAACTCCTACAATGAGCAGTTCTTC
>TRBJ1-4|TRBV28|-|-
CASSLAQGIVEKLFF
TGTGCCAGCAGTTTAGCCCAGGGAATAGTTGAAAAACTGTTTTTT
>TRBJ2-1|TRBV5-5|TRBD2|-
CASSFPSGRLYNEQFF
TGTGCCAGCAGCTTTCCTAGCGGGAGACTCTACAATGAGCAGTTCTTC
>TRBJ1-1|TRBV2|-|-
CASIRGASTEAFF
TGTGCCAGCATAAGAGGGGCGAGCACTGAAGCTTTCTTT
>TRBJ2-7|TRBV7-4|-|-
CASSLSRCPPTYEQYF
TGTGCCAGCAGCTTATCAAGGTGCCCCCCGACCTACGAGCAGTACTTC
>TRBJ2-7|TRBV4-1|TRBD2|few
CASSQDPPTSGTEQYF
TGCGCCAGCAGCCAAGATCCCCCCACTAGCGGGACCGAGCAGTACTTC
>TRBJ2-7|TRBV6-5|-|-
CASSSGLREQYF
TGTGCCAGCAGTTCGGGGCTGAGGGAGCAGTACTTC
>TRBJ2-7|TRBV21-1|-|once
CASSKAKDYEQYF
TGTGCCAGCAGCAAAGCGAAGGATTACGAGCAGTACTTC
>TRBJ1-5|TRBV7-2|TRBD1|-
CASSLAGPGGYSNQPQHF
TGTGCCAGCAGCTTAGCAGGGCCAGGGGGCTATAGCAATCAGCCCCAGCATTTT
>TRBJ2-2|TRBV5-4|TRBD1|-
CASSRTGGWNTGELFF
TGTGCCAGCAGCCGGACAGGGGGGTGGAACACCGGGGAGCTGTTTTTT
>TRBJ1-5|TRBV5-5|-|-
CASSSEYSNQPQHF
TGTGCCAGCAGCTCAGAATATAGCAATCAGCCCCAGCATTTT
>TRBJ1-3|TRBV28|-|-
CASTQSGNTIYF
TGTGCCAGCACTCAATCGGGAAACACCATATATTTT
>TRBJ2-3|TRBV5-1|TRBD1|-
CASSSRGGTGGSDTQYF
TGCGCCAGCAGCTCCCGAGGGGGGACAGGGGGTTCCGATACGCAGTATTTT
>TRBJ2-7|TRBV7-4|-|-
CASSLRLASRRLCEQYF
TGTGCCAGCAGCTTACGGCTAGCCTCACGCCGGCTCTGCGAGCAGTACTTC
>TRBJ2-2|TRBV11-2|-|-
CASSWRSAAGPGELFF
TGTGCCAGCAGCTGGAGGAGTGCCGCCGGCCCCGGGGAGCTGTTTTTT
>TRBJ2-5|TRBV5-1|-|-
CASSLAGMETQYF
TGCGCCAGCAGCTTGGCGGGGATGGAGACCCAGTACTTC
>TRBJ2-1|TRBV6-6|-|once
CASSLSSYNEQFF
TGTGCCAGCAGTTTAAGCTCCTACAATGAGCAGTTCTTC
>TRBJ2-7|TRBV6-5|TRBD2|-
CASSQTSGRYEQYF
TGTGCCAGCAGTCAAACTAGCGGGAGATACGAGCAGTACTTC
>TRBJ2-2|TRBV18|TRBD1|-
CASSPVGQGSTGELFF
TGTGCCAGCTCACCAGTCGGACAGGGGAGCACCGGGGAGCTGTTTTTT
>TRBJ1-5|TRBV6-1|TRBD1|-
CASSPRQGGEPQHF
TGTGCCAGCAGCCCCAGACAGGGTGGGGAGCCCCAGCATTTT
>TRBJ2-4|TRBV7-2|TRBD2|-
CASSTGLAGVVNF
TGTGCCAGCAGCACCGGACTAGCGGGAGTCGTGAACTTC
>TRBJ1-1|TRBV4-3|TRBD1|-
CASSPRGQGYTEAFF
TGCGCCAGCAGCCCGCGTGGACAGGGCTACACTGAAGCTTTCTTT
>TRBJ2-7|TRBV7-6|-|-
CASSPTSFAYEQYF
TGTGCCAGCAGCCCAACTAGCTTCGCCTACGAGCAGTACTTC
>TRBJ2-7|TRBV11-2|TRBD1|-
CASSQTGAESKQYF
TGTGCCAGCAGCCAGACAGGGGCCGAGAGCAAGCAGTACTTC
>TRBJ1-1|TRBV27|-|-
CASSPLGQFNFAFF
TGTGCCAGCAGCCCCCTTGGGCAGTTCAACTTCGCTTTCTTT
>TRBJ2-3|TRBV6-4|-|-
CASSELGSTDTQYF
TGTGCCAGCAGTGAACTTGGAAGCACAGATACGCAGTATTTT
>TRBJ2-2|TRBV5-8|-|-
CASSPTSHLNTGELFF
TGTGCCAGCAGCCCGACTTCGCACTTGAACACCGGGGAGCTGTTTTTT
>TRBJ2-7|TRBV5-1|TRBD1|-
CASSLGQGAQEQYF
TGCGCCAGCAGCTTGGGTCAGGGGGCACAAGAGCAGTACTTC
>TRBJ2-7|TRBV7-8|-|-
CASSPRRDSNYEQYF
TGTGCCAGCAGCCCTCGCCGGGACTCGAACTACGAGCAGTACTTC
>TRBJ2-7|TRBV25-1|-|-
CASSVGPPVDEQYF
TGTGCCAGCAGTGTCGGCCCTCCGGTAGACGAGCAGTACTTC
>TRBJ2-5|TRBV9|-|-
CASSVEGWGPGETQYF
TGTGCCAGCAGCGTAGAGGGCTGGGGGCCCGGGGAGACCCAGTACTTC
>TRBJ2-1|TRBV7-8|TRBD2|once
CASSSGLAVSYNEQFF
TGTGCCAGCAGCTCCGGACTAGCGGTATCCTACAATGAGCAGTTCTTC
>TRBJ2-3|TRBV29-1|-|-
CSVKFQLEITDTQYF
TGCAGCGTAAAATTTCAGCTTGAGATCACAGATACGCAGTATTTT
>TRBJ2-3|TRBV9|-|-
CASSVAPLGLSADTQYF
TGTGCCAGCAGCGTGGCTCCTCTAGGGCTTAGCGCAGATACGCAGTATTTT
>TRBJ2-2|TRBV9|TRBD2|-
CASSVGLAGGPSNTGELFF
TGTGCCAGCAGCGTAGGACTAGCGGGAGGGCCCTCGAACACCGGGGAGCTGTTTTTT
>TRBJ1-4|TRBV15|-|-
CATSRDRGREAKLFF
TGTGCCACCAGCAGAGATCGCGGCAGGGAAGCAAAACTGTTTTTT
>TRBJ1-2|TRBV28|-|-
CASKTGYYGYTF
TGTGCCAGCAAAACAGGGTACTATGGCTACACCTTC
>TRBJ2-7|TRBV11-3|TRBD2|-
CASSPRRVRGLAGNYEQYF
TGTGCCAGCAGTCCCCGACGGGTACGGGGACTAGCGGGAAACTACGAGCAGTACTTC
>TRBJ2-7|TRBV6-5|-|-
CASSYSGVQLYEQYF
TGTGCCAGCAGTTACTCGGGGGTCCAGCTCTACGAGCAGTACTTC
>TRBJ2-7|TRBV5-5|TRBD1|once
CASSLEAQGAVGYEQYF
TGTGCCAGCAGCTTGGAGGCCCAGGGGGCTGTAGGCTACGAGCAGTACTTC